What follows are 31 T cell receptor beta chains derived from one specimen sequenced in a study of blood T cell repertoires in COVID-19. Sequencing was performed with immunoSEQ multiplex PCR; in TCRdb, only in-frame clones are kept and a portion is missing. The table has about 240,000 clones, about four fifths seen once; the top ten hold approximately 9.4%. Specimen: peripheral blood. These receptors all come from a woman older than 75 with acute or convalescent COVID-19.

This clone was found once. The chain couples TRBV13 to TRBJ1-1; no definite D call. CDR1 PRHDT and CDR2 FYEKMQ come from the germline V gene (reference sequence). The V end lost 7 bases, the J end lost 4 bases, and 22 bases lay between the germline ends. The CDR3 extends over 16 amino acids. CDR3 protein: CASTAPGRGSSTEAFF. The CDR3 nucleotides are TGTGCCAGCACAGCACCGGGCCGCGGGAGTAGCACTGAAGCTTTCTTT. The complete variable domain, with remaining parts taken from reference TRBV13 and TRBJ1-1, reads AAGVIQSPRHLIKEKRETATLKCYPIPRHDTVYWYQQGPGQDPQFLISFYEKMQSDKGSIPDRFSAQQFSDYHSELNMSSLELGDSALYFCASTAPGRGSSTEAFFGQGTRLTVV.

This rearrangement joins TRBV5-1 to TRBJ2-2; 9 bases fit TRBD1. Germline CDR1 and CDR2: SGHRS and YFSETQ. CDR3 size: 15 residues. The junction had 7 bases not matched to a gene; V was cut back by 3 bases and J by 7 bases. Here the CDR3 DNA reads TGCGCCAGCAGCTCCCTACAGGGGGCGGACGGGGAGCTGTTTTTT. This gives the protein CASSSLQGADGELFF.

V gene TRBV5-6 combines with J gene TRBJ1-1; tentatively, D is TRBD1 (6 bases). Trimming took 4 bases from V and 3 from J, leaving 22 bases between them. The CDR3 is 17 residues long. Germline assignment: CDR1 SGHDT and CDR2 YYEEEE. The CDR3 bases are TGTGCCAGCAGCAGAATTAGAACAGGGATGGGGGACACTGAAGCTTTCTTT. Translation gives CASSRIRTGMGDTEAFF.

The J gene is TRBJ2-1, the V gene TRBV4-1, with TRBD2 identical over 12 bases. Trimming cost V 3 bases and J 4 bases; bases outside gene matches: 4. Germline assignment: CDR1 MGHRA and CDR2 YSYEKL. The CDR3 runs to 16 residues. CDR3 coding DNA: TGCGCCAGCAGCCAGGAGCTAGCGGGGGGGTACAATGAGCAGTTCTTC. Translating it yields CASSQELAGGYNEQFF.

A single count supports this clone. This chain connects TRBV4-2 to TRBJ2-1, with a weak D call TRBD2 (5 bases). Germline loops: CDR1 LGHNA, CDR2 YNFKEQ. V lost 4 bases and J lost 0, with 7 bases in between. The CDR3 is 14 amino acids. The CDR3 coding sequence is TGTGCCAGCAGCCTAGGAGGCTCCTACAATGAGCAGTTCTTC. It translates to CASSLGGSYNEQFF.

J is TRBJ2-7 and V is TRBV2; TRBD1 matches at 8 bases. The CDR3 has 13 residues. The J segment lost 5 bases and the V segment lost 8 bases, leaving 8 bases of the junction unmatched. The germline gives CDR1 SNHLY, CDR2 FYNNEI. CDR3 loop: CASLLQGVHEQYF. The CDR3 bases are TGTGCCAGCCTCTTACAGGGGGTCCACGAGCAGTACTTC.

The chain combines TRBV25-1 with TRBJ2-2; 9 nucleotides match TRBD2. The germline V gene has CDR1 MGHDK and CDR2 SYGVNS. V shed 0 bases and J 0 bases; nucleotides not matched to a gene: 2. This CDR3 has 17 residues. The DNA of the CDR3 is TGTGCCAGCAGTGAATATAGCGGGAGATCGAACACCGGGGAGCTGTTTTTT. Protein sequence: CASSEYSGRSNTGELFF.

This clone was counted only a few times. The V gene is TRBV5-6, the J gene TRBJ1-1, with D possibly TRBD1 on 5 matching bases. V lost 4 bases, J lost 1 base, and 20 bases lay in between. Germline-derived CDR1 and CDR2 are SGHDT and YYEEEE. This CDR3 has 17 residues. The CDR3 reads CASSPIPDTRSNTEAFF. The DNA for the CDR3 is TGTGCCAGCAGCCCCATTCCGGACACCCGTTCGAACACTGAAGCTTTCTTT.

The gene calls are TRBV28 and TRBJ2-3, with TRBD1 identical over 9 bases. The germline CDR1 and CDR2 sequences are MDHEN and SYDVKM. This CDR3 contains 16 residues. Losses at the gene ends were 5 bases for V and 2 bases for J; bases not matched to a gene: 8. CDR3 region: CASSDPTGGFTDTQYF. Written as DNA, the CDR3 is TGTGCCAGCAGTGACCCGACAGGGGGTTTCACAGATACGCAGTATTTT.

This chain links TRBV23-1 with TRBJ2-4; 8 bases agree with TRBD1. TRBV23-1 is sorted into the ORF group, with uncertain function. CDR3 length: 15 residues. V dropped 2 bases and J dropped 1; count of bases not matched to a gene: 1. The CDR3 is CASSQTGGAKNIQYF. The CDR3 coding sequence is TGCGCCAGCAGTCAAACAGGGGGTGCCAAAAACATTCAGTACTTC.

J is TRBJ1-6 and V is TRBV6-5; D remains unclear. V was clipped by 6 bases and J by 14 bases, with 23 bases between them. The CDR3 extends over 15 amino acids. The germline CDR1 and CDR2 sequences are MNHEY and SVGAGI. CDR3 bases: TGTGCCAGCAGCCTCCGGGAGGGAACAATTTCTTCCCTCCACTTT. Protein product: CASSLREGTISSLHF.

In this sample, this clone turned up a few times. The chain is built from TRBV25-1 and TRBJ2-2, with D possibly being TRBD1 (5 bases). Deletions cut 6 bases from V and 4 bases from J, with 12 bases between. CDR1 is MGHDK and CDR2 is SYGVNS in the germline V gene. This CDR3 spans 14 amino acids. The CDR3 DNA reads TGTGCCAGCAGAGGGCAGGGAACCACCGGGGAGCTGTTTTTT. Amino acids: CASRGQGTTGELFF.

The CDR3, as DNA: TGTGCCAGCAGCCAAGAGGCAGGGGGTGTCTCTGGAAACACCATATATTTT. Amino acid sequence: CASSQEAGGVSGNTIYF. The V and J genes are TRBV3-1 (or the pseudogene TRBV3-2) and TRBJ1-3; 7 bases match TRBD1. This CDR3 has 17 amino acids. Looked up from germline, CDR1 is LGHDT and CDR2 is YNNKEL (reference sequence). V lost 0 bases and J lost 0; bases outside the gene matches: 5.

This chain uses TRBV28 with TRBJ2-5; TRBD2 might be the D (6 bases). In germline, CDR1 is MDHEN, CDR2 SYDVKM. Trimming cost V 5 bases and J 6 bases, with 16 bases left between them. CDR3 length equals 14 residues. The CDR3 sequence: CASSSPKGRKTQYF. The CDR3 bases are TGTGCCAGCAGTAGCCCCAAGGGGAGGAAGACCCAGTACTTC.

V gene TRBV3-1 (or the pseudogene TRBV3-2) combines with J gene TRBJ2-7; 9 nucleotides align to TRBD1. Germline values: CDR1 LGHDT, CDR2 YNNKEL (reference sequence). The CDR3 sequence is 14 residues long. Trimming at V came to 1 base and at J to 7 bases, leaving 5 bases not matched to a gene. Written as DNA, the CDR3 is TGTGCCAGCAGCCAAGCACAGGGGGCGCGGGAGCAGTACTTC. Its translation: CASSQAQGAREQYF.

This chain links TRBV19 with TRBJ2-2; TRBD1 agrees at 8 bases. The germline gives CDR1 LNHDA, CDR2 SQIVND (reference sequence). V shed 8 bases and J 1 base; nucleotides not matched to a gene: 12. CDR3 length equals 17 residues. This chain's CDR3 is CASGAGGLPWNTGELFF. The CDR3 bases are TGTGCCAGTGGGGCAGGGGGCCTACCCTGGAACACCGGGGAGCTGTTTTTT.

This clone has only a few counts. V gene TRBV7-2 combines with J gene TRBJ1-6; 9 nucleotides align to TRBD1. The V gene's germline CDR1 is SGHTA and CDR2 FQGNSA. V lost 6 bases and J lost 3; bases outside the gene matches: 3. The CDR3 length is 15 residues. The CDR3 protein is CASRGDRDYNSPLHF. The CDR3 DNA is TGTGCCAGCAGGGGGGACAGGGACTATAATTCACCCCTCCACTTT.

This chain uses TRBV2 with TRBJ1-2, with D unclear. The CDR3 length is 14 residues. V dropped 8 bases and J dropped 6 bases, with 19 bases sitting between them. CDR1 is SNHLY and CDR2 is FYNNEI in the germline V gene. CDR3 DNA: TGTGCCAGCTCCAGGTCTACCTCGCTCGATGGCTACACCTTC. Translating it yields CASSRSTSLDGYTF. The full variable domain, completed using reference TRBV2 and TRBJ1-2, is EPEVTQTPSHQVTQMGQEVILRCVPISNHLYFYWYRQILGQKVEFLVSFYNNEISEKSEIFDDQFSVERPDGSNFTLKIRSTKLEDSAMYFCASSRSTSLDGYTFGSGTRLTVV.

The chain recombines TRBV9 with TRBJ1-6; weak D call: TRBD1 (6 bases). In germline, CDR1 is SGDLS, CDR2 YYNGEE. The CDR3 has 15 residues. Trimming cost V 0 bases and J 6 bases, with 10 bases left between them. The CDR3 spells CASSVDGQRNSPLHF. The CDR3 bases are TGTGCCAGCAGCGTAGACGGACAGCGTAATTCACCCCTCCACTTT.

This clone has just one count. CDR3 DNA sequence: TGTGCCAGCAGTTACCAACTGGACAGGGGGAATGAGCAGTTCTTC. This codes for CASSYQLDRGNEQFF. This chain joins TRBV6-6 and TRBJ2-1, with 10 bases lining up with TRBD1. Trimming removed 2 bases from V and 7 bases from J; junction bases left unmatched: 5. Germline CDR1 reads MNHNY; CDR2 reads SVGAGI (reference sequence). CDR3 length equals 15 residues.

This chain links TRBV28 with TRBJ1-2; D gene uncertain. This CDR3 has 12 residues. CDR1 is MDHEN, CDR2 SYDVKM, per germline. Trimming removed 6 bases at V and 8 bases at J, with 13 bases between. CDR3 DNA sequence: TGTGCCAGCAGCACCGGTGGAGAAGGCTACACCTTC. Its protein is CASSTGGEGYTF.

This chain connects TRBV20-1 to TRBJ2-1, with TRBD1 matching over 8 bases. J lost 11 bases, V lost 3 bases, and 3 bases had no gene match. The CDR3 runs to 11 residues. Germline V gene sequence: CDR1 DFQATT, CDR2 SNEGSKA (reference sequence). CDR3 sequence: CSARTGAKQFF. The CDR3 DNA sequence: TGCAGTGCTAGGACAGGGGCAAAGCAGTTCTTC.

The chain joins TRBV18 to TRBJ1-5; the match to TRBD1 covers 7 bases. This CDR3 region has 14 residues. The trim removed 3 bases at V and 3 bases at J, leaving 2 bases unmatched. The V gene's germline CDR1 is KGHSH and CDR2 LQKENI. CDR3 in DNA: TGTGCCAGCTCACCGACAGGGAACAATCAGCCCCAGCATTTT. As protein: CASSPTGNNQPQHF.

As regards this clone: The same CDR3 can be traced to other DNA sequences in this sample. The CDR3 here is CASSRTGQGNTEAFF. The CDR3 DNA reads TGCGCCAGCAGCCGCACTGGGCAGGGGAACACTGAAGCTTTCTTT. This chain uses TRBV5-1 with TRBJ1-1, with a weak D call TRBD1 (5 bases). CDR3 length: 15 residues. Germline V lookup: CDR1 SGHRS, CDR2 YFSETQ. The V gene lost 4 bases and the J gene lost 1 base, with 14 bases spanning the gap.

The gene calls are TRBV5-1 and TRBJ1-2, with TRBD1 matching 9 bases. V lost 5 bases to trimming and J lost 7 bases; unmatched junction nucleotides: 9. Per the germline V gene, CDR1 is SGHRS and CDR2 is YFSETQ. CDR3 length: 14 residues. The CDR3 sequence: CASSTGQGPFGYTF. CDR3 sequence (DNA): TGCGCCAGCAGTACCGGACAGGGGCCTTTTGGCTACACCTTC.

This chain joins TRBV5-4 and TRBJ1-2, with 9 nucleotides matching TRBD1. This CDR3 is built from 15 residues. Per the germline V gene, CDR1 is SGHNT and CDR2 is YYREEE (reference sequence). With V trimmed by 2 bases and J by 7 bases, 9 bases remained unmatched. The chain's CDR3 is CASSFGDREFSGYTF. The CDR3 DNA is TGTGCCAGCAGCTTCGGGGACAGGGAGTTTTCTGGCTACACCTTC.

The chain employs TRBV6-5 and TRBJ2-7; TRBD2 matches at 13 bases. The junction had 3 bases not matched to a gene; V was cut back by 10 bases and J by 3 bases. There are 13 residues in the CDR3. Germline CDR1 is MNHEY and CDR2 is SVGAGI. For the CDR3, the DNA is TGTGCCACCACTAGCGGGGGGGACTACGAGCAGTACTTC. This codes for CATTSGGDYEQYF.

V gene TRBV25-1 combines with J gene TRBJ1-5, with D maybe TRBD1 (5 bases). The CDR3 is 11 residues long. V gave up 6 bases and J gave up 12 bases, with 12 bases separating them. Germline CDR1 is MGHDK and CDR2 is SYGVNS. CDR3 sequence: CASSGDSRQHF. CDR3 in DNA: TGTGCCAGCAGCGGGGACTCCCGCCAGCATTTT.

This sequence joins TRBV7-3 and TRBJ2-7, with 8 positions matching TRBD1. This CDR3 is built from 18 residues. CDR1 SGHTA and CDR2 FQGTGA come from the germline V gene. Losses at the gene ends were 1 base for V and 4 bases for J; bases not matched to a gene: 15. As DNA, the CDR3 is TGTGCCAGCAGCTTAAAGGTATTGGGCCAGGGGGCTGTGTACGAGCAGTACTTC. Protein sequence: CASSLKVLGQGAVYEQYF.

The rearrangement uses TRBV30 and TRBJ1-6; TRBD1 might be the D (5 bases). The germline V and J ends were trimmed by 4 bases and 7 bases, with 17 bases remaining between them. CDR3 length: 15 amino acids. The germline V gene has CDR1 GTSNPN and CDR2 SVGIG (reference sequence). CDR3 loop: CAWMAGGTLNSPLHF. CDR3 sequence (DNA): TGTGCCTGGATGGCAGGAGGGACTTTAAATTCACCCCTCCACTTT.

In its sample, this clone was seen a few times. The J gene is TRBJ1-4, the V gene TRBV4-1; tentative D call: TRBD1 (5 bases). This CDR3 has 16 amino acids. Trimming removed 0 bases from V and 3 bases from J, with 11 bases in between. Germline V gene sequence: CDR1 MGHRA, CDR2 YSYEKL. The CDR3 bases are TGCGCCAGCAGCCAAGATAAGAGACAGCCTAATGAAAAACTGTTTTTT. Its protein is CASSQDKRQPNEKLFF.